This T cell receptor beta chain is from a study of T cell responses to AZD1222 COVID-19 vaccine. Turning to the study itself: Second doses at about 4 or about 12 weeks were pooled.

Study-level results: Baseline serology detected seropositivity in only six AZD1222 recipients. Donors were mostly white British, more females; clonal diversity possibly underestimated. Spike-specific TCR breadth rose after two AZD1222 doses, and depth rose as well.

The repertoire was sequenced with immunoSEQ multiplex PCR; TCRdb's copy has only in-frame clones and lacks some. The sample has around 120,000 clones, around nine tenths seen once. In germline, CDR1 is MGHDK, CDR2 SYGVNS. CDR3 length: 13 residues. Trimming stripped 2 bases from V and 4 bases from J, with 8 bases between. To note about this clone: Its antigen is unidentified.

The source is an adult in good health. The sequences come from peripheral blood, collected on day 0 of AZD1222 vaccination. This sequence joins TRBV25-1 and TRBJ2-5; D ambiguous. The CDR3 here is CASSEPPGETQYF. The DNA of the CDR3 is TGTGCCAGCAGTGAACCTCCGGGAGAGACCCAGTACTTC.